This T cell receptor (beta chain) appears in the sequencing data of a study of blood T cell repertoires in COVID-19. Study information: Acute and convalescent COVID-19 specimens originated in the United States, Italy and Spain.

Germline lookup yields CDR1 DFQATT and CDR2 SNEGSKA (reference sequence). V lost 3 bases and J lost 4; bases outside the gene matches: 14. The CDR3 has 17 amino acids. Authors' processing steps: How many nucleated cells were present was estimated from reference gene primer amplification. Data came from immunoSEQ multiplex PCR; TCRdb stores just in-frame clones and leaves some out. The V and J calls and clone size were taken over from that table, and D and trimming were inferred from the DNA. The table records around 260,000 clones, over 70% of them present only once. The TCR sequence derives from a woman in her thirties or forties who had recovered from COVID-19. The V and J genes are TRBV20-1 and TRBJ2-3; the match to TRBD2 covers 9 bases. The sequencing input was peripheral blood. CDR3 residues: CSASGERQRGAADTQYF. CDR3 bases: TGCAGTGCTAGTGGGGAACGACAGCGGGGGGCGGCAGATACGCAGTATTTT.